The next 8 T cell receptor beta chains were all read from a single sample in a study of CD4 T cells in relation to SARS-CoV-2 and coronaviruses. Antigens of these TCRs are unknown. Libraries were prepared by immunoSEQ multiplex PCR; TCRdb keeps only in-frame clonotypes and omits some of them. The data show tens of thousands of clones, 77% seen once. Sample: memory CD4+ T cells from PBMCs, cultured in vitro. These receptors all stem from an adult with COVID-19.

The genes are TRBV9 and TRBJ1-2, with D possibly TRBD1 on 6 matching bases. CDR1 and CDR2 from the germline V gene are SGDLS and YYNGEE. The CDR3 runs 12 residues. V lost 4 bases and J 8 bases, leaving 12 bases between the germline ends. CDR3 sequence reads: CASSRGGGGYTF. The CDR3 nucleotides are TGTGCCAGCAGCCGAGGGGGAGGAGGCTACACCTTC.

This clone was counted a few times. Relative to the germline gene, one junction end is altered; a read error may explain this. This chain joins TRBV2 and TRBJ1-1, with 7 bases matching TRBD1. Germline V lookup: CDR1 SNHLY, CDR2 FYNNEI. CDR3 length: 14 amino acids. The CDR3 loop is CASREGQANTEAFF. CDR3 coding DNA: TGTGCCAGCAGGGAAGGACAGGCAAACACTGAAGCTTTCTTT.

This clone was counted only a few times. Its ends do not fully match the called genes, so a read error is possible. The chain carries TRBV19 and TRBJ1-1, with D tentatively TRBD1 (5 bases). Germline V CDR1 and CDR2: LNHDA, SQIVND (reference sequence). The CDR3 is 13 residues long. CDR3 protein: CASRIGANTEAFF. CDR3 sequence (DNA): TGTGCCAGTAGGATAGGGGCAAACACTGAAGCTTTCTTT.

Regarding this clone: At one boundary the junction diverges from the germline segment, which might be a read error. The chain recombines TRBV7-7 with TRBJ2-5; D ambiguous. The CDR3 extends over 13 amino acids. Germline values: CDR1 SSHAT, CDR2 FNYEAQ (reference sequence). CDR3 sequence reads: CASSLLRTETQYF. The CDR3 coding sequence is TGTGCTAGCAGCTTACTCCGAACGGAGACCCAGTACTTC. Full variable domain (outside the CDR3, taken from reference TRBV7-7 and TRBJ2-5): GAGVSQSPRYKVTKRGQDVTLRCDPISSHATLYWYQQALGQGPEFLTYFNYEAQPDKSGLPSDRFSAERPEGSISTLTIQRTEQRDSAMYRCASSLLRTETQYFGPGTRLLVL.

This clone was seen more than once but under ten times. CDR3 bases: TGTGCCAGCAGCCCGAGTGTAGGCGGGATCGAGCAGTACTTC. The encoded protein is CASSPSVGGIEQYF. V and J are TRBV7-2 and TRBJ2-7; a weak D match, TRBD2 (6 bases). The CDR3 extends over 14 amino acids. Per the germline V gene, CDR1 is SGHTA and CDR2 is FQGNSA. Trimming removed 5 bases at V and 6 bases at J, with 17 bases between.

The V and J genes are TRBV28 and TRBJ1-3; D gene ambiguous. Trimming took 5 bases from V and 2 from J, leaving 13 bases between them. The CDR3 runs 15 residues. Germline values: CDR1 MDHEN, CDR2 SYDVKM. CDR3 sequence reads: CASSARTVPGNTIYF. CDR3 bases: TGTGCCAGCAGTGCCAGGACGGTCCCTGGAAACACCATATATTTT.

This clone was seen a few times. V gene TRBV6-5 combines with J gene TRBJ2-7; 10 bases align to TRBD2. CDR3 size: 12 residues. Germline values: CDR1 MNHEY, CDR2 SVGAGI. V lost 9 bases to trimming and J lost 2 bases; unmatched junction nucleotides: 1. CDR3 sequence reads: CASLAGAYEQYF. The DNA for the CDR3 is TGTGCCAGTCTAGCGGGAGCCTACGAGCAGTACTTC.

V gene TRBV18 combines with J gene TRBJ1-3, with 7 bases lining up with TRBD1. Germline trimming cut 4 bases from V and 0 bases from J; bases unmatched to any gene: 6. Germline lookup yields CDR1 KGHSH and CDR2 LQKENI. This CDR3 spans 16 amino acids. The CDR3 protein is CASSLGQVFSGNTIYF. For the CDR3, the DNA is TGTGCCAGCTCACTTGGACAGGTTTTCTCTGGAAACACCATATATTTT.